Reported below is one T cell receptor beta chain. The sample belongs to a study of shared clonotypes between healthy human individuals. The germline CDR1 and CDR2 sequences are MNHEY and SVGAGI. There are 16 residues in the CDR3. Trimming pared 0 bases from V and 1 base from J, leaving 12 bases between. Clones were read by immunoSEQ multiplex PCR, and TCRdb kept only the in-frame ones, dropping some. The sample yields around 1.4 million clones, 98% to 99% seen once. The rearrangement uses TRBV6-5 and TRBJ1-1; the D is unclear. The sequence was obtained from a man under 40 in good health. The sequencing input was naive CD4+ T cells sorted from blood. The subset is: CD45RA+ positively selected. The CDR3 DNA follows: TGTGCCAGCAGTTACTCGAATGCTAGACGGAACACTGAAGCTTTCTTT. Translated, it gives CASSYSNARRNTEAFF.